This T cell receptor beta chain was retrieved from a study of Graves' ophthalmopathy and Graves' hyperthyroidism. CDR3 regions of TCR beta were amplified from RNA transcripts. RT-PCR in the first round used HTBI primers; a second-round multiplex PCR followed. TCRdb passed the multiplex PCR reads through MiXCR, listing each CDR3 protein once. Of hundreds of thousands of distinct CDR3 sequences listed, under 25% are singletons. CDR3 length equals 15 residues. V was pared by 0 bases and J by 2 bases, with 4 bases of the junction left unmatched. Per the germline V gene, CDR1 is MNHEY and CDR2 is SVGEGT. In its sample, this clonotype was seen many times.

This TCR came from a woman under 30 with stable Graves' hyperthyroidism. This chain uses TRBV6-2 or TRBV6-3 with TRBJ2-7; 7 bases are a match to TRBD1. Sequencing used peripheral blood. In DNA, the CDR3 is TGTGCCAGCAGTTACTCAGACAGGGCAACCTACGAGCAGTACTTC. The encoded protein is CASSYSDRATYEQYF.